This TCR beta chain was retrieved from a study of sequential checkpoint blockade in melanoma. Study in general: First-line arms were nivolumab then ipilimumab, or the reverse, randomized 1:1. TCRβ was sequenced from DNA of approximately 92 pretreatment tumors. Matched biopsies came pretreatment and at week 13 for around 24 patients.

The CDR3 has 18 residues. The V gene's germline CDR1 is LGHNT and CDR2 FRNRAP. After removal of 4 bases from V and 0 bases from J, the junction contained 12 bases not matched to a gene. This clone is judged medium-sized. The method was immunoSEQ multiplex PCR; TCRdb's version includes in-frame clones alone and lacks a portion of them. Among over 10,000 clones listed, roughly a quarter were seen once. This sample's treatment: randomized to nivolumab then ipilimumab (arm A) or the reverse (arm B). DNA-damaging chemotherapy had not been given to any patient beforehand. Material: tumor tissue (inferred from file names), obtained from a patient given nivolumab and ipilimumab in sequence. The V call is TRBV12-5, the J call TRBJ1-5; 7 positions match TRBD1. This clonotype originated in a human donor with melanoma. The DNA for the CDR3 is TGTGCTAGTGGTTCCAAGGACAGGACTTTATATAGCAATCAGCCCCAGCATTTT. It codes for CASGSKDRTLYSNQPQHF.